The source of this T cell receptor (beta chain) is a study of shared clonotypes between healthy human individuals. Produced via immunoSEQ multiplex PCR; TCRdb's table is partial and in-frame only. The sample comprises hundreds of thousands of clones, more than 95% of which are singletons, and 0.055% to 0.07% rests with the top ten. Sequencing input: naive CD4+ T cells sorted from blood. Subset in this sample: CD45RA+ positively selected. This TCR derives from a woman in her twenties or thirties in good health.

CDR3 DNA: TGCGCCAGCAGCTTCTGGGGTGAACCTGGAAACACCATATATTTT. Translating it yields CASSFWGEPGNTIYF. The gene calls are TRBV5-1 and TRBJ1-3; D remains ambiguous. CDR1 is SGHRS and CDR2 is YFSETQ in the germline V gene. Trimming took 2 bases from V and 2 from J, leaving 11 bases between them. The CDR3 has 15 residues.